The 15 T cell receptor beta chains below come from one sample, sequenced in a study of blood T cell repertoires in COVID-19. Data came from immunoSEQ multiplex PCR; TCRdb stores just in-frame clones and leaves some out. The profile shows some 250,000 clones, about 80% of them singletons. Sequenced material: peripheral blood. These receptors came from a man aged 50 to 60 with active or convalescent COVID-19.

The chain combines TRBV28 with TRBJ1-6; D is perhaps TRBD1 (6 bases). Germline V gives CDR1 MDHEN, CDR2 SYDVKM. CDR3 size: 16 residues. Trimming removed 6 bases from V and 7 bases from J, with 19 bases in between. CDR3 sequence: CASRLPTDRSNSPLHF. The CDR3 bases are TGTGCCAGCAGGCTCCCCACTGACAGGTCAAATTCACCCCTCCACTTT.

This clone showed up just once. The chain joins TRBV21-1 to TRBJ2-7; TRBD1 is taken as the D call from the table, unchecked against the DNA. TRBV21-1 is designated a pseudogene. This CDR3 has 16 residues. The CDR3 sequence is CASSKGQTGGNYEQYF. CDR3 in DNA: TGTGCCAGCAGCAAAGGTCAGACAGGGGGTAACTACGAGCAGTACTTC.

This chain uses TRBV30 with TRBJ2-3; D possibly corresponds to TRBD1 (5 bases). CDR3 length: 14 amino acids. Germline CDR1 GTSNPN, CDR2 SVGIG (reference sequence). With 0 bases removed from V and 4 bases from J, the gap between germline ends came to 11 bases. CDR3 loop: CAWSVRQGADTQYF. In DNA form, the CDR3 reads TGTGCCTGGAGTGTACGGCAGGGCGCAGATACGCAGTATTTT.

This clone was seen only a few times. The rearrangement uses TRBV25-1 and TRBJ2-1; 10 bases are a match to TRBD1. Germline V CDR1 and CDR2: MGHDK, SYGVNS. The CDR3 length is 14 residues. With V trimmed by 6 bases and J by 7 bases, 6 bases remained unmatched. The DNA for the CDR3 is TGTGCCAGCAGGGGACAGGGGCAGTCGAATGAGCAGTTCTTC. Encoded protein: CASRGQGQSNEQFF. Full variable domain (outside the CDR3, taken from reference TRBV25-1 and TRBJ2-1): EADIYQTPRYLVIGTGKKITLECSQTMGHDKMYWYQQDPGMELHLIHYSYGVNSTEKGDLSSESTVSRIRTEHFPLTLESARPSHTSQYLCASRGQGQSNEQFFGPGTRLTVL.

The chain links TRBV6-5 to TRBJ1-5; tentatively, D is TRBD1 (5 bases). Trimming left V 5 bases short and J 5 bases short, with 16 bases between. CDR1 and CDR2 from the germline V gene are MNHEY and SVGAGI. The CDR3 loop spans 15 amino acids. The CDR3 DNA reads as TGTGCCAGCAGTCCATCAGCAGGCAGGGATCAGCCCCAGCATTTT. Translated, it gives CASSPSAGRDQPQHF.

CDR3 loop: CASSGSRNTEAFF. CDR3 coding DNA: TGTGCCAGTAGTGGGAGTAGGAACACTGAAGCTTTCTTT. This rearrangement joins TRBV19 to TRBJ1-1; D not certain. The CDR3 has 13 amino acids. The ends were cut back, 5 bases at V and 1 base at J, with 8 bases in the middle. CDR1 and CDR2 (germline): LNHDA, SQIVND (reference sequence). The full variable domain, its missing parts supplied by reference TRBV19 and TRBJ1-1, is DGGITQSPKYLFRKEGQNVTLSCEQNLNHDAMYWYRQDPGQGLRLIYYSQIVNDFQKGDIAEGYSVSREKKESFPLTVTSAQKNPTAFYLCASSGSRNTEAFFGQGTRLTVV.

The J gene is TRBJ1-2, the V gene TRBV28; the D is unclear. Per germline, CDR1 MDHEN and CDR2 SYDVKM. The CDR3 loop spans 11 amino acids. V lost 5 bases, J lost 12 bases, and 13 bases lay in between. This CDR3 is CASSPGRFDTF. The CDR3, as DNA: TGTGCCAGCAGTCCAGGCCGGTTCGACACCTTC.

The CDR3 DNA reads TGTGCCAGCAGCCTATTACAGAATTCACCCCTCCACTTT. Residues: CASSLLQNSPLHF. The chain is built from TRBV4-2 and TRBJ1-6, with unresolved D. Per the germline V gene, CDR1 is LGHNA and CDR2 is YNFKEQ. Trimming left V 4 bases short and J 7 bases short, with 8 bases between. CDR3 length: 13 amino acids.

The V and J genes are TRBV30 and TRBJ2-1; TRBD2 aligns across 7 bases. The CDR3 consists of 14 residues. V was pared by 6 bases and J by 0 bases, with 5 bases of the junction left unmatched. The germline gives CDR1 GTSNPN, CDR2 SVGIG (reference sequence). For the CDR3, the DNA is TGTGCCTGTCGAGCGGGGCGCTCCTACAATGAGCAGTTCTTC. Amino acids: CACRAGRSYNEQFF.

CDR3 bases: TGTGCCAGCAGCCAGATCCCATATAGCAATCAGCCCCAGCATTTT. Translation gives CASSQIPYSNQPQHF. The V call is TRBV5-5, the J call TRBJ1-5; D is unclear. The germline gives CDR1 SGHKS, CDR2 YYEKEE (reference sequence). The CDR3 length is 15 residues. V was shortened by 4 bases and J by 0 bases, with 11 bases between the two germline ends.

The chain has TRBV10-3 and TRBJ2-2; D remains ambiguous. The CDR3 is 15 residues long. The V end was cut by 3 bases, the J end by 6 bases, with 14 bases between. CDR1 and CDR2 (germline): ENHRY, SYGVKD. CDR3 loop: CAISESGSTAGELFF. DNA for the CDR3: TGTGCCATCAGTGAATCCGGTAGTACGGCCGGGGAGCTGTTTTTT.

The chain links TRBV29-1 to TRBJ2-1; D is uncertain. The CDR3 sequence is 15 residues long. The V gene lost 3 bases and the J gene lost 0 bases, with 12 bases spanning the gap. CDR1 and CDR2 from the germline V gene are SQVTM and ANQGSEA. In DNA form, the CDR3 reads TGCAGCGTTGATCCGAGTAGGAGCTCCTACAATGAGCAGTTCTTC. This gives the protein CSVDPSRSSYNEQFF.

The gene calls are TRBV5-4 and TRBJ2-5; perhaps TRBD2 as D (6 bases). Trimming took 4 bases from V and 11 from J, leaving 12 bases between them. Looked up from germline, CDR1 is SGHNT and CDR2 is YYREEE (reference sequence). The CDR3 totals 11 residues. The CDR3 DNA follows: TGTGCCAGCAGCGGGGGACTCGCACAGTACTTC. The encoded protein is CASSGGLAQYF.

The rearrangement joins TRBV7-8 to TRBJ1-2, with D possibly TRBD1 on 5 matching bases. Germline V gene lookup returns CDR1 SGHVS and CDR2 FQNEAQ. The CDR3 contains 14 residues. Trimming shortened V by 4 bases and J by 4 bases, and 13 bases separated the two germline ends. Here the CDR3 reads CASSSGDGPYGYTF. CDR3 DNA sequence: TGTGCCAGCAGCTCGGGGGACGGACCCTATGGCTACACCTTC.

For the CDR3, the DNA is TGTGCCAGCAGCCCCGGGACTAGTATTTACAATGAGCAGTTCTTC. Encoded protein: CASSPGTSIYNEQFF. The chain combines TRBV6-4 with TRBJ2-1; 8 nucleotides line up with TRBD2. The CDR3 consists of 15 residues. CDR1 is MRHNA and CDR2 is SNTAGT in the germline V gene. V gave up 6 bases and J gave up 4 bases; unmatched junction bases: 8.